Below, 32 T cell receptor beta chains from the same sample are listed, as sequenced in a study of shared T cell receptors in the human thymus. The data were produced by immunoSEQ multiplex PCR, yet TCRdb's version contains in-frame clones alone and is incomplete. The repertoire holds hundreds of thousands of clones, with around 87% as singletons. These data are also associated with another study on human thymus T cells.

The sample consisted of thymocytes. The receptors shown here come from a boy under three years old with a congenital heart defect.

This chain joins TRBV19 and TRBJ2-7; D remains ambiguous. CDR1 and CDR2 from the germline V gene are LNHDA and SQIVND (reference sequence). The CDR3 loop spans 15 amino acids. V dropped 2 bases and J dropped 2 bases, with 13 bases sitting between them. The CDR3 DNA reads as TGTGCCAGTAGTATACTTGCGGCCACCACCTACGAGCAGTACTTC. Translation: CASSILAATTYEQYF. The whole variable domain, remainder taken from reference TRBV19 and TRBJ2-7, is DGGITQSPKYLFRKEGQNVTLSCEQNLNHDAMYWYRQDPGQGLRLIYYSQIVNDFQKGDIAEGYSVSREKKESFPLTVTSAQKNPTAFYLCASSILAATTYEQYFGPGTRLTVT.

CDR3 sequence reads: CASSLSRYSNQPQHF. Written as DNA, the CDR3 is TGTGCCAGCAGCCTCAGTCGATATAGCAATCAGCCCCAGCATTTT. This chain links TRBV21-1 with TRBJ1-5; no DNA check was done on the table's D call, TRBD1. TRBV21-1 is shown as a pseudogene. The CDR3 length is 15 residues.

In nucleotides, the CDR3 is TGTGCTAGTGGTTTGCCCCAACAGGGGGCGGGTGAGCAGTACTTC. This gives the protein CASGLPQQGAGEQYF. The chain carries TRBV12-5 and TRBJ2-7, with TRBD1 matching 9 bases. Germline V CDR1 and CDR2: LGHNT, FRNRAP. This CDR3 is built from 15 residues. J gave up 7 bases and V 2 bases, and 9 bases lay outside the gene matches.

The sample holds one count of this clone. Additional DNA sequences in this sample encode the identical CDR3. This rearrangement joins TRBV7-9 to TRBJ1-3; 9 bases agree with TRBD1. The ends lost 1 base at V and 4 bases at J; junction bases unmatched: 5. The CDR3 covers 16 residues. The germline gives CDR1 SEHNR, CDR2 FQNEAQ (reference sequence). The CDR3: CASSLVDRGSGNTIYF. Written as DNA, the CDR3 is TGTGCCAGCAGCTTAGTGGACAGGGGTTCAGGAAACACCATATATTTT. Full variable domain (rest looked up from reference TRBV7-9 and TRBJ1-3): DTGVSQNPRHKITKRGQNVTFRCDPISEHNRLYWYRQTLGQGPEFLTYFQNEAQLEKSRLLSDRFSAERPKGSFSTLEIQRTEQGDSAMYLCASSLVDRGSGNTIYFGEGSWLTVV.

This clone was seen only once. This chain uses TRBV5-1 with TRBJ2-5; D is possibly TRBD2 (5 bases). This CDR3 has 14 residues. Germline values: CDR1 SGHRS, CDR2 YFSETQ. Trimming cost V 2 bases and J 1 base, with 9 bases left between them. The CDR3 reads CASSFASPQETQYF. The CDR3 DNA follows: TGCGCCAGCAGCTTTGCTAGCCCCCAAGAGACCCAGTACTTC. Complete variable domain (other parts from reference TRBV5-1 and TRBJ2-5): KAGVTQTPRYLIKTRGQQVTLSCSPISGHRSVSWYQQTPGQGLQFLFEYFSETQRNKGNFPGRFSGRQFSNSRSEMNVSTLELGDSALYLCASSFASPQETQYFGPGTRLLVL.

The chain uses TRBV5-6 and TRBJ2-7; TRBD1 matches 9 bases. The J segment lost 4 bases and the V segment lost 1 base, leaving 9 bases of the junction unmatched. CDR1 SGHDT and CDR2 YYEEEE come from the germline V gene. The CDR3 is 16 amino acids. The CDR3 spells CASSLCTRDRDYEQYF. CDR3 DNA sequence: TGTGCCAGCAGCTTGTGCACCCGGGACAGGGATTACGAGCAGTACTTC.

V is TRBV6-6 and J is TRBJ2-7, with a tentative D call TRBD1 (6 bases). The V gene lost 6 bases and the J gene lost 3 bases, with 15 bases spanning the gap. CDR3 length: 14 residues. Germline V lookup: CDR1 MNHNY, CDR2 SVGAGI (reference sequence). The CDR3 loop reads CASRNRDINYEQYF. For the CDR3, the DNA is TGTGCCAGCAGGAACCGGGACATAAACTACGAGCAGTACTTC.

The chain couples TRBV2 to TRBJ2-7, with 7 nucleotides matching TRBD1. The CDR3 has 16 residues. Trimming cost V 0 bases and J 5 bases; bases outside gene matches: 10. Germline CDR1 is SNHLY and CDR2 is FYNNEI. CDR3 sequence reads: CASSEAPPTGHDEQYF. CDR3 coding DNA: TGTGCCAGCAGTGAAGCTCCTCCGACAGGGCACGACGAGCAGTACTTC.

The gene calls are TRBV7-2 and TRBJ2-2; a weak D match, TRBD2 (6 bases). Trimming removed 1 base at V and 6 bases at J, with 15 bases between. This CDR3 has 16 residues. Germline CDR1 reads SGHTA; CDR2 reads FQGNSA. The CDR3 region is CASSLEISSVAGELFF. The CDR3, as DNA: TGTGCCAGCAGCTTAGAGATATCTAGCGTTGCCGGGGAGCTGTTTTTT.

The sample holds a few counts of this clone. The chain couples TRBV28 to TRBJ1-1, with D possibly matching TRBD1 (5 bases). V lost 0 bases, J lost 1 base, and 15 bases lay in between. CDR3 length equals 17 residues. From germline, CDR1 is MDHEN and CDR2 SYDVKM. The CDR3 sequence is CASSLCSTRGRNTEAFF. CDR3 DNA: TGTGCCAGCAGTTTATGCTCCACAAGGGGTCGGAACACTGAAGCTTTCTTT. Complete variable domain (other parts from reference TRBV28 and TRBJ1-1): DVKVTQSSRYLVKRTGEKVFLECVQDMDHENMFWYRQDPGLGLRLIYFSYDVKMKEKGDIPEGYSVSREKKERFSLILESASTNQTSMYLCASSLCSTRGRNTEAFFGQGTRLTVV.

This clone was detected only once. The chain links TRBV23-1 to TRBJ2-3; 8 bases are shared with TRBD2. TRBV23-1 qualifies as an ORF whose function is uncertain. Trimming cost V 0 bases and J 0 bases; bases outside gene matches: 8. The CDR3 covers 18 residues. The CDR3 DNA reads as TGCGCCAGCAGTCAATCGTTTTCGGGGGGGACTAGCACAGATACGCAGTATTTT. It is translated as CASSQSFSGGTSTDTQYF.

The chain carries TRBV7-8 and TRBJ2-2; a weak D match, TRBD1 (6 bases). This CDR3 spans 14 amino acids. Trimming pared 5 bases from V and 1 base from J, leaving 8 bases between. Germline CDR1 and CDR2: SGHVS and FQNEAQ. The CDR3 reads CASSETGNTGELFF. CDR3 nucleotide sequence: TGTGCCAGCAGCGAGACAGGGAACACCGGGGAGCTGTTTTTT. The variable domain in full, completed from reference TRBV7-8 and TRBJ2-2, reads GAGVSQSPRYKVAKRGQDVALRCDPISGHVSLFWYQQALGQGPEFLTYFQNEAQLDKSGLPSDRFFAERPEGSVSTLKIQRTQQEDSAVYLCASSETGNTGELFFGEGSRLTVL.

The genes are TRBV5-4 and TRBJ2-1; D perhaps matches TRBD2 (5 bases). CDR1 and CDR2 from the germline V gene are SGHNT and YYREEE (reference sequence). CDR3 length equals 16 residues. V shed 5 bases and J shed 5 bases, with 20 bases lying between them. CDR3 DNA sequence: TGTGCCAGCAGATCCTCGACGGGGATCGTAGACAATGAGCAGTTCTTC. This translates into CASRSSTGIVDNEQFF.

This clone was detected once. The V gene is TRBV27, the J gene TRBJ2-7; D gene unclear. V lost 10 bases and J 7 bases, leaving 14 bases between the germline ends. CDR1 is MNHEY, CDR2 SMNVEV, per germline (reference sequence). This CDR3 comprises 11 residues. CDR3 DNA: TGTGCCACCAAAGTTGAGGAAGAGCAGTACTTC. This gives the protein CATKVEEEQYF.

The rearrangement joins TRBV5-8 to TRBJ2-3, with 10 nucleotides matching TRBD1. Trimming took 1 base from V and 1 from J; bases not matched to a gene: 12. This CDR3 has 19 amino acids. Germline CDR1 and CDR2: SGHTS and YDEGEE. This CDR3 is CASSLHTPGQGEGTDTQYF. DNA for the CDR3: TGTGCCAGCAGCTTGCATACCCCTGGACAGGGGGAGGGCACAGATACGCAGTATTTT.

DNA of the CDR3: TGCGCCAGCAGCTTAGGAAATCCAGGGCTGAACACTGAAGCTTTCTTT. Its protein product is CASSLGNPGLNTEAFF. This chain links TRBV5-1 with TRBJ1-1, with D perhaps TRBD1 (5 bases). Germline values: CDR1 SGHRS, CDR2 YFSETQ. Between the trimmed V and J ends, which lost 2 bases and 0 bases, there was a span of 14 bases. The CDR3 consists of 16 residues.

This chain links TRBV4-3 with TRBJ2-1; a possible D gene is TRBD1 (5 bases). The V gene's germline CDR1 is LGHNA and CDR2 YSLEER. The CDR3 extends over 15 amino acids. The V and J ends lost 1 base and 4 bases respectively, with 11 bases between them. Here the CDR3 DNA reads TGCGCCAGCAGCCAAGGACGGACACAGTACAATGAGCAGTTCTTC. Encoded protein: CASSQGRTQYNEQFF.

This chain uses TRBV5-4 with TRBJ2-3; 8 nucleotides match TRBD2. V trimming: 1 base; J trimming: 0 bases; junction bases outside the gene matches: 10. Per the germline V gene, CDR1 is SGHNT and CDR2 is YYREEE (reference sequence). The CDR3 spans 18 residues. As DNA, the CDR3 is TGTGCCAGCAGCTTGTCTTTGGGGATAGCGGGGAGCACAGATACGCAGTATTTT. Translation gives CASSLSLGIAGSTDTQYF.

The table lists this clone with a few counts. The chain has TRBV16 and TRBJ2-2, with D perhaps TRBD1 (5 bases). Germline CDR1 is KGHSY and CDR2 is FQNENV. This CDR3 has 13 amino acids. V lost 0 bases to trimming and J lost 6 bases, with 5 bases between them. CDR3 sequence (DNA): TGTGCCAGCAGCCAATCAGGGGCCGGGGAGCTGTTTTTT. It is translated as CASSQSGAGELFF.

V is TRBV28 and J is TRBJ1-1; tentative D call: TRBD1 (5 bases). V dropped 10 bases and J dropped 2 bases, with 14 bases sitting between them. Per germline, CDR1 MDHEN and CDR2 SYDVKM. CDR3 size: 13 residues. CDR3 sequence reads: CATSGAPNTEAFF. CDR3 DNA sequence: TGTGCCACGAGTGGGGCACCCAACACTGAAGCTTTCTTT.

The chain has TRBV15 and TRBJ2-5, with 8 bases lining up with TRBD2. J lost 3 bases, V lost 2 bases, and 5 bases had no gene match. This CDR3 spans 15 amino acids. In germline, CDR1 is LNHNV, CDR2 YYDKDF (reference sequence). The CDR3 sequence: CATSRSDSGEETQYF. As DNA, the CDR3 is TGTGCCACCAGCAGATCCGATAGCGGGGAAGAGACCCAGTACTTC.

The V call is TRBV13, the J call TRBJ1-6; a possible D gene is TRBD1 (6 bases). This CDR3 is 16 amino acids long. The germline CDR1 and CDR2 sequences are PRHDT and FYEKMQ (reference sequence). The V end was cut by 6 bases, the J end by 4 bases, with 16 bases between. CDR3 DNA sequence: TGTGCCAGCAGACGCGAACAGGGTCATTATAATTCACCCCTCCACTTT. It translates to CASRREQGHYNSPLHF.

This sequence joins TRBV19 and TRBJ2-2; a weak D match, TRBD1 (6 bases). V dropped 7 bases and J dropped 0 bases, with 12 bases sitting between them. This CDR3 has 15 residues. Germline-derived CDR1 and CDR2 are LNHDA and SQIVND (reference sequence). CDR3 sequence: CASTSTGPNTGELFF. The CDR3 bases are TGTGCCAGTACGTCGACAGGCCCGAACACCGGGGAGCTGTTTTTT.

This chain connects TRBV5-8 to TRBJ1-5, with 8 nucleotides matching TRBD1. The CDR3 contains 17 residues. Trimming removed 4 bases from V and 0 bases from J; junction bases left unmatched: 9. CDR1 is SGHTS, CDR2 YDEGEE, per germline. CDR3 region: CASSHGTGEYSNQPQHF. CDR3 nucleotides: TGTGCCAGCAGCCACGGGACAGGTGAATATAGCAATCAGCCCCAGCATTTT.

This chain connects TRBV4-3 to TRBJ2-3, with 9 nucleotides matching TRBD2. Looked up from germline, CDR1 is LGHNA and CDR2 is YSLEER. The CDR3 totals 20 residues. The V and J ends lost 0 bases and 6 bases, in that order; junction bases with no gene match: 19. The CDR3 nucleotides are TGCGCCAGCAGCCAAGATCGGTTGTTTGGCGGGAGGGGAGGCCGGGATACGCAGTATTTT. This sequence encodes CASSQDRLFGGRGGRDTQYF.

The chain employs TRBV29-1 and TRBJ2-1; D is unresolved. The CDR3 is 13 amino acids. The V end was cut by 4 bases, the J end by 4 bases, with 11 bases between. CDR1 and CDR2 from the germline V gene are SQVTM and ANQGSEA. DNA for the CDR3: TGCAGCGTTGGGCGGTTGGTGTACAATGAGCAGTTCTTC. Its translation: CSVGRLVYNEQFF.

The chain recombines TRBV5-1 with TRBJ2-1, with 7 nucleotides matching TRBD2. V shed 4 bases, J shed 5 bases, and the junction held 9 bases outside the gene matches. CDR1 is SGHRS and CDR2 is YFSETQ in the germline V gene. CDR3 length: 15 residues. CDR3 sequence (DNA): TGCGCCAGCAGCCTTTTGCGGGGGTACCACAATGAGCAGTTCTTC. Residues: CASSLLRGYHNEQFF. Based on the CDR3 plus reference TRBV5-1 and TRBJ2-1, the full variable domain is KAGVTQTPRYLIKTRGQQVTLSCSPISGHRSVSWYQQTPGQGLQFLFEYFSETQRNKGNFPGRFSGRQFSNSRSEMNVSTLELGDSALYLCASSLLRGYHNEQFFGPGTRLTVL.

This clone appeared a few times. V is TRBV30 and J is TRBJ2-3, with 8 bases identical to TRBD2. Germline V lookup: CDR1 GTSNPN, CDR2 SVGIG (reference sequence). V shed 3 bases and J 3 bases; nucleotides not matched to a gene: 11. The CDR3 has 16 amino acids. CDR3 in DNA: TGTGCCTGGAGAGGGAAATGCGGGGGGCTTACAGATACGCAGTATTTT. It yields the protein CAWRGKCGGLTDTQYF.

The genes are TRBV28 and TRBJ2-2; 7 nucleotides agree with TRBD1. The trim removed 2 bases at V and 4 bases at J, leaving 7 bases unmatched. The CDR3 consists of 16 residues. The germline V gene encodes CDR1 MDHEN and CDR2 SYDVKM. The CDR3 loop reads CASSLHDRVGTGELFF. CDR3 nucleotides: TGTGCCAGCAGTTTACATGACAGGGTTGGCACCGGGGAGCTGTTTTTT.

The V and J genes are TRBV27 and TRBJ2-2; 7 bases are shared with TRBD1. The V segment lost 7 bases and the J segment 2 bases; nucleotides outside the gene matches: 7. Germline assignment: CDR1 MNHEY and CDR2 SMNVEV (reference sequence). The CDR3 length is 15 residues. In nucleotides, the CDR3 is TGTGCCAGCACCCTCCGGGACAGAAACACCGGGGAGCTGTTTTTT. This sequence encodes CASTLRDRNTGELFF.

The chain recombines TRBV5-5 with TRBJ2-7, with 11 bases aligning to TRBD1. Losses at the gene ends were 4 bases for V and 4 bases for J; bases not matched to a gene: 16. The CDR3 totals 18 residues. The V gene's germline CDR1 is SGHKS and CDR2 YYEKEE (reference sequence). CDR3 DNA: TGTGCCAGCAGCCCAAGGCCGAACAAGGACAGGGGGCGTTACGAGCAGTACTTC. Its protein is CASSPRPNKDRGRYEQYF.

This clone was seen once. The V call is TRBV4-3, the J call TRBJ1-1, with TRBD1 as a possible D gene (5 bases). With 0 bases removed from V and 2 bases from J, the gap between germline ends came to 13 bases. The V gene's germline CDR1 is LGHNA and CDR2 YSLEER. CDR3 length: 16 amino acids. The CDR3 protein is CASSQEQAGSNTEAFF. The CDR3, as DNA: TGCGCCAGCAGCCAAGAACAGGCAGGGTCAAACACTGAAGCTTTCTTT.